This T cell receptor (beta chain) originates from a study of T cells after yellow fever vaccination. This CDR3 is 14 amino acids long. The V gene lost 4 bases and the J gene lost 5 bases, with 13 bases spanning the gap. CDR1 is KGHDR, CDR2 SFDVKD, per germline. The study's findings and limits: Reappearance after the booster was observed for most primary-vaccination clones (roughly 97% CD4, about 90% CD8).

Each CDR3 protein gets one entry after TCRdb re-called the 5' RACE reads with MiXCR. The sample contains under 600,000 distinct CDR3 sequences, around a fifth of which appear only once. Notes on this clonotype: Its antigen is unidentified.

Sequencing was performed on PBMCs, taken 21 days after the first yellow fever vaccination. V gene TRBV24-1 combines with J gene TRBJ2-5, with D possibly being TRBD2 (6 bases). This TCR was sampled from a man aged 18 to 30 who received the YFV17D yellow fever vaccine. Written as DNA, the CDR3 is TGTGCCACCAGTGACACCCTGGCGGGGGAGACCCAGTACTTC. As protein: CATSDTLAGETQYF.